The 30 T cell receptor beta chains given below trace back to one sample, sequenced in a study of cytomegalovirus exposure and HLA in healthy donors. Use of 60 Vbeta and 13 Jbeta primers characterized the PCR. Sequencing was performed with immunoSEQ multiplex PCR; in TCRdb, only in-frame clones are kept and a portion is missing. The repertoire holds some 170,000 clones, with 80% to 85% as singletons. The sample consisted of PBMCs. The receptors come from a man aged 45-65 years in good health and CMV-seropositive.

J is TRBJ2-3 and V is TRBV6-1, with a possible D match to TRBD2 (7 bases). The CDR3 has 16 amino acids. Germline CDR1 MNHNS, CDR2 SASEGT. V dropped 3 bases and J dropped 6 bases, with 19 bases sitting between them. The CDR3 region has the DNA TGTGCCAGCAGTGAGAGAGGGGCGGGGGCAGGGGATACGCAGTATTTT. Translation gives CASSERGAGAGDTQYF.

Comment on this clone: Other DNA sequences from this sample encode an identical CDR3 as well. The genes are TRBV5-1 and TRBJ2-3; D ambiguous. CDR3 length: 14 residues. Germline V gene sequence: CDR1 SGHRS, CDR2 YFSETQ. V dropped 0 bases and J dropped 0 bases, with 5 bases sitting between them. The CDR3 region has the DNA TGCGCCAGCAGCTTGGGTCAGAGCACAGATACGCAGTATTTT. As protein: CASSLGQSTDTQYF. The variable domain in full, with the rest retrieved from reference TRBV5-1 and TRBJ2-3, is KAGVTQTPRYLIKTRGQQVTLSCSPISGHRSVSWYQQTPGQGLQFLFEYFSETQRNKGNFPGRFSGRQFSNSRSEMNVSTLELGDSALYLCASSLGQSTDTQYFGPGTRLTVL.

The rearrangement joins TRBV7-3 to TRBJ2-1; 12 bases match TRBD2. Germline V gene lookup returns CDR1 SGHTA and CDR2 FQGTGA. The CDR3 totals 14 residues. With V trimmed by 2 bases and J by 13 bases, 6 bases remained unmatched. CDR3 DNA sequence: TGTGCCAGCAGCTTAGCGACTAGCGGGAGTAAACAGTTCTTC. Translation: CASSLATSGSKQFF.

This chain uses TRBV2 with TRBJ2-3, with TRBD1 as a possible D gene (6 bases). V gave up 6 bases and J gave up 2 bases, with 12 bases separating them. This CDR3 has 14 amino acids. Germline V gene lookup returns CDR1 SNHLY and CDR2 FYNNEI. This CDR3 is CASRRAGDTDTQYF. CDR3 in DNA: TGTGCCAGCAGAAGAGCAGGGGACACAGATACGCAGTATTTT.

This chain connects TRBV28 to TRBJ1-1; the D gene is possibly TRBD1 (5 bases). CDR1 and CDR2 from the germline V gene are MDHEN and SYDVKM. Trimming took 6 bases from V and 0 from J, leaving 11 bases between them. This CDR3 has 14 amino acids. The CDR3 sequence: CASSTGGVNTEAFF. The CDR3 region has the DNA TGTGCCAGCAGCACCGGGGGGGTGAACACTGAAGCTTTCTTT.

The chain links TRBV29-1 to TRBJ2-3; TRBD2 matches 9 bases. The ends lost 4 bases at V and 5 bases at J; junction bases unmatched: 7. CDR3 size: 14 residues. In germline, CDR1 is SQVTM, CDR2 ANQGSEA. Here the CDR3 DNA reads TGCAGCGTTGTCGGCGGGGGGGCGGTAGATACGCAGTATTTT. Its protein product is CSVVGGGAVDTQYF.

This chain connects TRBV10-3 to TRBJ2-5, with a tentative D call TRBD2 (7 bases). Germline V lookup: CDR1 ENHRY, CDR2 SYGVKD. The length of the CDR3 is 14 residues. V shed 8 bases and J shed 5 bases, with 18 bases lying between them. CDR3 loop: CAIGGQGGLETQYF. The CDR3 DNA is TGTGCCATCGGGGGGCAGGGAGGGTTGGAGACCCAGTACTTC.

This chain uses TRBV28 with TRBJ1-4; a possible D gene is TRBD1 (6 bases). This CDR3 is built from 14 residues. Trimming pared 4 bases from V and 7 bases from J, leaving 13 bases between. Per the germline V gene, CDR1 is MDHEN and CDR2 is SYDVKM. This chain's CDR3 is CASSSRVGGEKLFF. The CDR3 DNA sequence: TGTGCCAGCAGTTCCAGAGTAGGGGGTGAAAAACTGTTTTTT.

This clone came up once. The chain joins TRBV27 to TRBJ2-3; no firm D call. V was pared by 3 bases and J by 1 base, with 5 bases between. The CDR3 consists of 13 residues. Per germline, CDR1 MNHEY and CDR2 SMNVEV (reference sequence). The CDR3 DNA sequence: TGTGCCAGCAGTTTTACAGGCACAGATACGCAGTATTTT. Residues: CASSFTGTDTQYF.

This chain links TRBV5-1 with TRBJ1-6, with D unclear. V lost 0 bases and J 7 bases, leaving 8 bases between the germline ends. Germline CDR1 SGHRS, CDR2 YFSETQ. There are 14 residues in the CDR3. Here the CDR3 reads CASSLGDTNSPLHF. The CDR3 DNA reads as TGCGCCAGCAGCTTGGGAGACACGAATTCACCCCTCCACTTT. The full variable domain, with the rest looked up from reference TRBV5-1 and TRBJ1-6, is KAGVTQTPRYLIKTRGQQVTLSCSPISGHRSVSWYQQTPGQGLQFLFEYFSETQRNKGNFPGRFSGRQFSNSRSEMNVSTLELGDSALYLCASSLGDTNSPLHFGNGTRLTVT.

This chain links TRBV19 with TRBJ2-7, with 9 bases identical to TRBD1. The CDR3 runs 15 residues. Germline V gives CDR1 LNHDA, CDR2 SQIVND (reference sequence). V trimming: 6 bases; J trimming: 5 bases; junction bases outside the gene matches: 11. The CDR3 here is CASSGGQGRLHEQYF. The CDR3 DNA reads TGTGCCAGTAGCGGGGGACAGGGAAGGCTCCACGAGCAGTACTTC.

This chain's CDR3 is CASNPDRAGGNTIYF. Here the CDR3 DNA reads TGTGCCAGCAACCCGGACAGGGCGGGAGGAAACACCATATATTTT. The rearrangement links TRBV6-1 to TRBJ1-3; 8 nucleotides agree with TRBD1. With V trimmed by 7 bases and J by 4 bases, 9 bases remained unmatched. The CDR3 is 15 amino acids. CDR1 and CDR2 from the germline V gene are MNHNS and SASEGT.

The chain is built from TRBV19 and TRBJ1-4; 9 bases align to TRBD1. V shed 5 bases and J 8 bases; nucleotides not matched to a gene: 9. CDR1 is LNHDA, CDR2 SQIVND, per germline (reference sequence). The CDR3 has 15 residues. CDR3: CASSAAQGALEKLFF. The CDR3 bases are TGTGCCAGTAGTGCCGCACAGGGGGCATTGGAAAAACTGTTTTTT.

The chain couples TRBV13 to TRBJ1-6; D not resolved. V lost 5 bases and J lost 7, with 9 bases in between. This CDR3 has 13 residues. The germline V gene has CDR1 PRHDT and CDR2 FYEKMQ (reference sequence). The CDR3 region is CASSTGGNSPLHF. The CDR3 DNA sequence: TGTGCCAGCAGCACTGGAGGCAATTCACCCCTCCACTTT.

V usage is TRBV2 and J usage is TRBJ1-6; TRBD1 might be the D (6 bases). Trimming removed 5 bases from V and 9 bases from J, with 11 bases in between. CDR1 SNHLY and CDR2 FYNNEI come from the germline V gene. This CDR3 region has 13 residues. The CDR3 sequence: CASSQGTSSPLHF. CDR3 coding DNA: TGTGCCAGCAGTCAGGGGACGAGTTCACCCCTCCACTTT.

This clone was seen only a few times. This chain uses TRBV5-6 with TRBJ2-3, with D maybe TRBD2 (6 bases). The CDR3 is made up of 16 amino acids. Germline CDR1 is SGHDT and CDR2 is YYEEEE. Between the trimmed V and J ends, which lost 2 bases and 2 bases, there was a span of 15 bases. Here the CDR3 reads CASSFPSAGTTDTQYF. DNA of the CDR3: TGTGCCAGCAGCTTCCCGTCGGCGGGGACCACAGATACGCAGTATTTT.

The V and J genes are TRBV9 and TRBJ1-1; perhaps TRBD1 as D (5 bases). The V end lost 0 bases, the J end lost 2 bases, and 14 bases lay between the germline ends. The germline V gene encodes CDR1 SGDLS and CDR2 YYNGEE. CDR3 length: 16 amino acids. The CDR3 reads CASSVATSQGNTEAFF. CDR3 DNA sequence: TGTGCCAGCAGCGTAGCTACGTCCCAGGGAAACACTGAAGCTTTCTTT.

This chain uses TRBV6-5 with TRBJ2-7; 8 nucleotides match TRBD1. The length of the CDR3 is 13 residues. CDR1 is MNHEY and CDR2 is SVGAGI in the germline V gene. With V trimmed by 10 bases and J by 1 base, 6 bases remained unmatched. This CDR3 reads CAIGTGGSYEQYF. Here the CDR3 DNA reads TGTGCCATCGGGACAGGCGGATCCTACGAGCAGTACTTC.

The gene calls are TRBV9 and TRBJ1-3; TRBD1 matches at 7 bases. Germline CDR1 and CDR2: SGDLS and YYNGEE. The CDR3 has 15 residues. The V gene end was trimmed by 3 bases and the J gene end by 4 bases; junction bases not matched to a gene: 7. CDR3 coding DNA: TGTGCCAGCAGCGCCACCACAGGGGCGGGAAACACCATATATTTT. Protein: CASSATTGAGNTIYF.

This clone has just a few counts. The chain recombines TRBV15 with TRBJ1-1; the D is unclear. Between the trimmed V and J ends, which lost 5 bases and 4 bases, there was a span of 17 bases. The CDR3 contains 15 residues. CDR1 is LNHNV, CDR2 YYDKDF, per germline (reference sequence). This CDR3 reads CATSSPDRGSTEAFF. CDR3 in DNA: TGTGCCACCAGCTCCCCCGATCGAGGGAGCACTGAAGCTTTCTTT.

This chain connects TRBV5-1 to TRBJ1-1, with unresolved D. Trimming stripped 4 bases from V and 6 bases from J, with 13 bases between. CDR3 length: 13 amino acids. Germline assignment: CDR1 SGHRS and CDR2 YFSETQ. DNA for the CDR3: TGCGCCAGCAGCACCGGGATAGTATCTGAAGCTTTCTTT. Amino acid sequence: CASSTGIVSEAFF.

This sequence joins TRBV5-1 and TRBJ1-1; no clear D. CDR3 length: 11 residues. V lost 8 bases and J lost 3, with 8 bases in between. Germline loops: CDR1 SGHRS, CDR2 YFSETQ. CDR3 region: CASSQDTEAFF. Written as DNA, the CDR3 is TGCGCCAGTTCACAAGACACTGAAGCTTTCTTT.

This chain connects TRBV28 to TRBJ2-5; 13 bases fit TRBD2. The DNA end is more similar to TRBJ2-7, so the J call may be wrong. Germline V gives CDR1 MDHEN, CDR2 SYDVKM. The CDR3 is 17 amino acids. The CDR3 DNA follows: TGTGCCAGCAGGCCCGGGACTAGCGGGGTATTTTCCTACGAGCAGTACTTC. Translated, it gives CASRPGTSGVFSYEQYF.

This rearrangement joins TRBV29-1 to TRBJ2-5, with D perhaps TRBD1 (6 bases). CDR3 length: 18 residues. V shed 4 bases and J shed 1 base, with 25 bases lying between them. Germline V gene lookup returns CDR1 SQVTM and CDR2 ANQGSEA. Written as DNA, the CDR3 is TGCAGCGTTGGCGGTCGAAAGTATGGGGGCCCCCCCCAAGAGACCCAGTACTTC. It encodes CSVGGRKYGGPPQETQYF.

The genes are TRBV5-1 and TRBJ1-1; 7 positions agree with TRBD1. V lost 4 bases and J lost 2; bases outside the gene matches: 5. The V gene's germline CDR1 is SGHRS and CDR2 YFSETQ. This CDR3 contains 14 residues. The CDR3 coding sequence is TGCGCCAGCAGCCATGACAGGGTAAACACTGAAGCTTTCTTT. Translation gives CASSHDRVNTEAFF.

The J gene is TRBJ2-1, the V gene TRBV30, with TRBD2 matching 7 bases. Germline CDR1 and CDR2: GTSNPN and SVGIG (reference sequence). V was clipped by 2 bases and J by 5 bases; unmatched bases: 9. The CDR3 totals 15 residues. Here the CDR3 DNA reads TGTGCCTGGAGTTATCGACTAGCCGGAGACAATGAGCAGTTCTTC. It specifies CAWSYRLAGDNEQFF.

The CDR3 spells CASSLDRGQETQYF. The CDR3, as DNA: TGTGCCAGCAGTTTAGACAGGGGACAAGAGACCCAGTACTTC. The chain employs TRBV6-5 and TRBJ2-5; 8 bases are a match to TRBD1. The CDR3 contains 14 residues. J lost 2 bases, V lost 4 bases, and 3 bases had no gene match. Germline assignment: CDR1 MNHEY and CDR2 SVGAGI.

The V call is TRBV9, the J call TRBJ2-5; 9 nucleotides align to TRBD1. The CDR3 runs 14 residues. J was trimmed by 5 bases and V by 7 bases; bases with no gene match: 9. Germline V CDR1 and CDR2: SGDLS, YYNGEE. In DNA, the CDR3 is TGTGCCAGCGCGATGGGACAGGGAGGGGAGACCCAGTACTTC. Protein: CASAMGQGGETQYF. The full variable domain, completed using reference TRBV9 and TRBJ2-5, is DSGVTQTPKHLITATGQRVTLRCSPRSGDLSVYWYQQSLDQGLQFLIQYYNGEERAKGNILERFSAQQFPDLHSELNLSSLELGDSALYFCASAMGQGGETQYFGPGTRLLVL.

This sequence joins TRBV29-1 and TRBJ1-3, with 10 bases lining up with TRBD1. The CDR3 has 13 amino acids. Trimming removed 4 bases from V and 5 bases from J; junction bases left unmatched: 2. Germline CDR1 is SQVTM and CDR2 is ANQGSEA. CDR3 residues: CSVGQGARNTIYF. Here the CDR3 DNA reads TGCAGCGTTGGACAGGGGGCGCGAAACACCATATATTTT.

The chain is built from TRBV15 and TRBJ1-5, with D possibly matching TRBD1 (6 bases). V was cut by 0 bases and J by 5 bases, with 11 bases left in between. The CDR3 is 15 amino acids. Germline V gene sequence: CDR1 LNHNV, CDR2 YYDKDF (reference sequence). DNA of the CDR3: TGTGCCACCAGCAGAGATCAAGGGGGAGATCAGCCCCAGCATTTT. Residues: CATSRDQGGDQPQHF.